This T cell receptor (beta chain) was profiled in a study of blood T cell repertoires in COVID-19. In its sample, this clone was seen a few times. This CDR3 has 15 amino acids. Between the trimmed V and J ends, which lost 3 bases and 5 bases, there was a span of 14 bases. Germline assignment: CDR1 LNHDA and CDR2 SQIVND (reference sequence). Measured with immunoSEQ multiplex PCR; TCRdb has only the in-frame clones, and not every one. The data hold under 250,000 clones, with roughly 80% observed a single time. The V and J genes are TRBV19 and TRBJ1-5; possibly TRBD1 for D (6 bases). Sample: peripheral blood. This sequence originates from a woman in her sixties or seventies with active or convalescent COVID-19. The CDR3 sequence: CASSMNLRGDQPQHF. The CDR3 DNA sequence: TGTGCCAGTAGTATGAATCTCAGGGGAGATCAGCCCCAGCATTTT.